The 29 T cell receptor beta chains below all came from one sample that was sequenced in a study of tumor-infiltrating lymphocytes in primary liver carcinoma. A primer in the constant region served to generate TCR beta cDNA from 450 to 600 ng of total RNA. ARM-PCR, slightly modified, supplied the TCR beta libraries through three nested multiplex PCR rounds. Both of the initial two PCR rounds ran for approximately 10 cycles and employed TRBV1-TRBV30 forward primers alongside a C-beta reverse primer. TCRdb processed the multiplex PCR reads anew with MiXCR; each CDR3 protein has one entry. The table records around 330,000 distinct CDR3 sequences, 50% to 70% of them present only once. Germline DNA was also extracted, while the blood RNA originated from unsorted whole blood. The specimen was peripheral blood. All receptors come from a man aged 40-49 years with primary liver carcinoma and hepatitis B virus infection.

As concerns this clonotype: A much more abundant neighbour one base away suggests this may be a read error. V gene TRBV6-1 combines with J gene TRBJ2-3, with a weak D call TRBD2 (6 bases). With 2 bases removed from V and 14 bases from J, the gap between germline ends came to 17 bases. This CDR3 region has 13 residues. The germline V gene encodes CDR1 MNHNS and CDR2 SASEGT. CDR3 sequence (DNA): TGTGCCAGCAGTGAAACCTCCGGGGGTAAGGCGTATTTT. Translation gives CASSETSGGKAYF.

Points on this clonotype: This may come from a read error, since a much larger clone is one base off. The rearrangement links TRBV6-5 to TRBJ2-3, with a possible D match to TRBD2 (5 bases). Looked up from germline, CDR1 is MNHEY and CDR2 is SVGAGI. This CDR3 comprises 14 residues. This CDR3 reads CASTRDFSTDRQYF. Written as DNA, the CDR3 is TGTGCCAGCACCCGGGATTTTAGCACAGATAGGCAGTATTTT.

This clonotype was recorded once. This rearrangement joins TRBV7-2 to TRBJ1-1; no definite D call. There are 14 residues in the CDR3. With 5 bases removed from V and 7 bases from J, the gap between germline ends came to 17 bases. Germline CDR1 is SGHTA and CDR2 is FQGNSA. The CDR3 nucleotides read TGTGCCAGCAGCCCCCGCGCAGGAATGAGTGAAGCTTTCTTT. Translating gives CASSPRAGMSEAFF.

V is TRBV11-3 and J is TRBJ2-1, with D uncertain. The length of the CDR3 is 14 residues. V gave up 5 bases and J gave up 2 bases, with 10 bases separating them. CDR1 and CDR2 (germline): SGHNT, YENEEA. CDR3 sequence: CASSRSATYNEQFF. The CDR3, as DNA: TGTGCCAGCAGCCGCAGCGCTACCTACAATGAGCAGTTCTTC. Combining the CDR3 with reference TRBV11-3 and TRBJ2-1 gives the whole variable domain EAGVVQSPRYKIIEKKQPVAFWCNPISGHNTLYWYLQNLGQGPELLIRYENEEAVDDSQLPKDRFSAERLKGVDSTLKIQPAELGDSAVYLCASSRSATYNEQFFGPGTRLTVL.

Note on this clonotype: A much more abundant neighbour one base away suggests this may be a read error. The rearrangement joins TRBV6-1 to TRBJ2-2; a weak D match, TRBD1 (6 bases). Per the germline V gene, CDR1 is MNHNS and CDR2 is SASEGT. The V end lost 4 bases, the J end lost 8 bases, and 11 bases lay between the germline ends. CDR3 length: 13 amino acids. CDR3 DNA sequence: TGTGCCAGCAGTGCATACAGGGTTGGGGAGCTGTTTTTT. Its protein is CASSAYRVGELFF.

About this clonotype itself: The germline gene is not matched at one end of the junction; a read error may be the cause. CDR3 sequence (DNA): TGTGTCAGCAGCCAACATTCTAGCGGACCCTACGAGCAGTACTTC. The encoded protein is CVSSQHSSGPYEQYF. The gene calls are TRBV4-2 and TRBJ2-7, with 7 bases fitting TRBD2. Germline assignment: CDR1 LGHNA and CDR2 YNFKEQ. The CDR3 sequence is 15 residues long.

The gene calls are TRBV4-1 and TRBJ2-7; a weak D match, TRBD2 (7 bases). The ends were cut back, 1 base at V and 4 bases at J, with 14 bases in the middle. The CDR3 is made up of 15 amino acids. Germline assignment: CDR1 MGHRA and CDR2 YSYEKL. The DNA for the CDR3 is TGCGCCAGCAGCCAAGTGGAAGGGGGGGCATACGAGCAGTACTTC. Amino acid sequence: CASSQVEGGAYEQYF.

Concerning this clonotype: This clone may be a read error of a much larger clone one base away. The rearrangement links TRBV6-1 to TRBJ2-7, with TRBD2 as a possible D gene (5 bases). Germline-derived CDR1 and CDR2 are MNHNS and SASEGT. The CDR3 is made up of 15 amino acids. Here the CDR3 reads CASLRRAYPDHEQCF. The CDR3 bases are TGTGCCAGCTTAAGGCGGGCCTACCCTGACCACGAGCAGTGCTTC.

This clonotype was seen repeatedly, ten times or more. The J gene is TRBJ2-3, the V gene TRBV6-2 or TRBV6-3, with 10 bases lining up with TRBD2. With V trimmed by 6 bases and J by 4 bases, 7 bases remained unmatched. Germline V CDR1 and CDR2: MNHEY, SVGEGT. The CDR3 spans 15 residues. CDR3 in amino acids: CASSPSGRGADTQYF. The DNA of the CDR3 is TGTGCCAGCAGCCCTAGCGGGAGAGGGGCAGATACGCAGTATTTT.

This clonotype was observed a handful of times. The rearrangement links TRBV24-1 to TRBJ2-2; D gene uncertain. This CDR3 has 14 residues. Germline lookup yields CDR1 KGHDR and CDR2 SFDVKD. V gave up 6 bases and J gave up 4 bases, with 11 bases separating them. CDR3: CATSFTASTGELFF. The CDR3 coding sequence is TGTGCCACCAGTTTTACAGCGTCCACCGGGGAGCTGTTTTTT.

Notes on this clonotype: One base away lies a much larger clone, so this may be a sequencing read error. The V gene is TRBV6-1, the J gene TRBJ1-5, with D tentatively TRBD1 (6 bases). This CDR3 comprises 16 residues. Trimming cost V 4 bases and J 3 bases, with 16 bases left between them. CDR1 MNHNS and CDR2 SASEGT come from the germline V gene. CDR3 bases: TGTGCCAGCAGTGGAGGTCTGAGGGGGATCAATCAGCCCCAGCATTTT. Its translation is CASSGGLRGINQPQHF.

This clonotype came up many times. The chain has TRBV12-3 or TRBV12-4 and TRBJ1-2, with TRBD1 matching 9 bases. The CDR3 totals 14 residues. The V segment lost 2 bases and the J segment 6 bases; nucleotides outside the gene matches: 4. The CDR3 sequence: CASSLTRDRDGYTF. The CDR3 DNA follows: TGTGCCAGCAGTTTAACACGGGACAGGGATGGCTACACCTTC.

In its sample, this clonotype was seen many times. This sequence joins TRBV6-1 and TRBJ1-1; 7 bases are a match to TRBD1. With 6 bases clipped from V and 5 bases from J, the junction kept 9 bases outside the gene matches. The CDR3 is made up of 14 amino acids. Germline CDR1 reads MNHNS; CDR2 reads SASEGT. CDR3 protein: CASRADRSWTEAFF. CDR3 in DNA: TGTGCCAGCAGGGCGGACAGGTCGTGGACTGAAGCTTTCTTT.

Ten or more counts support this clonotype. V and J are TRBV29-1 and TRBJ2-1; D is unresolved. This CDR3 region has 14 residues. Germline CDR1 is SQVTM and CDR2 is ANQGSEA. The V gene lost 3 bases and the J gene lost 6 bases, with 15 bases spanning the gap. CDR3 nucleotides: TGCAGCGTTGATGCTGAATTTACCCTCAATGAGCAGTTCTTC. As protein: CSVDAEFTLNEQFF.

Of note for this clonotype: This may come from a read error, since a much larger clone is one base off. The CDR3: CTSSQELASNEQFF. In DNA form, the CDR3 reads TGTACCAGCAGCCAAGAACTAGCAAGCAATGAGCAGTTCTTC. The V gene is TRBV14, the J gene TRBJ2-1; perhaps TRBD2 as D (6 bases). From germline, CDR1 is SGHDN and CDR2 FVKESK. This CDR3 contains 14 residues.

The chain couples TRBV29-1 to TRBJ2-3, with 10 positions matching TRBD2. Germline V CDR1 and CDR2: SQVTM, ANQGSEA. This CDR3 has 14 amino acids. The CDR3 DNA follows: TGCAGGTTCGTAGCGGGAGGTAGTGGCGATACGCAGTATTTT. Its protein is CRFVAGGSGDTQYF.

The V and J genes are TRBV10-2 and TRBJ1-5; D not certain. CDR3 length: 12 residues. Trimming shortened V by 3 bases and J by 4 bases, and 4 bases separated the two germline ends. Looked up from germline, CDR1 is WSHSY and CDR2 is SAAADI. As DNA, the CDR3 is TGCGCCAGCAGTGACAGAAATCAGCCCCAGCATTTT. This translates into CASSDRNQPQHF.

In this sample, this clonotype turned up a few times. The V call is TRBV6-5, the J call TRBJ2-6; TRBD1 matches at 10 bases. The CDR3 has 20 residues. Germline values: CDR1 MNHEY, CDR2 SVGAGI. The J segment lost 1 base and the V segment lost 0 bases, leaving 9 bases of the junction unmatched. DNA of the CDR3: TGTGCCAGCAGTTACTCTTTTTTGGGACAGGGGATTTCTGGGGCCAACGTCCTGACTTTC. It specifies CASSYSFLGQGISGANVLTF.

V and J are TRBV6-1 and TRBJ2-1; no clear D gene. Trimming removed 7 bases from V and 2 bases from J, with 12 bases in between. Germline V gives CDR1 MNHNS, CDR2 SASEGT. This CDR3 is built from 14 residues. CDR3 protein: CASIPPGPYNEQFF. CDR3 bases: TGTGCCAGCATACCTCCGGGCCCCTACAATGAGCAGTTCTTC.

This chain uses TRBV5-6 with TRBJ2-1; tentative D call: TRBD1 (6 bases). V was pared by 6 bases and J by 7 bases, with 14 bases between. CDR3 length equals 13 residues. The germline V gene has CDR1 SGHDT and CDR2 YYEEEE. The CDR3 here is CASTDRDTNEQFF. The CDR3 DNA sequence: TGTGCCAGCACCGACCGGGACACGAATGAGCAGTTCTTC.

With regard to this clonotype: It may be a read error: a sequence one base away is much more abundant. As DNA, the CDR3 is TGCAGCGTATCCGGGACCCCCGCCTACGGGCAGTACTTC. It encodes CSVSGTPAYGQYF. The J gene is TRBJ2-7, the V gene TRBV29-1; TRBD1 or TRBD2 may be the D gene (5 bases each). This CDR3 has 13 amino acids. Germline V gene data show CDR1 as SQVTM and CDR2 as ANQGSEA.

The CDR3 region is CASSRRWPASEQYF. The DNA for the CDR3 is TGTGCCAGCAGTAGGCGCTGGCCAGCCTCCGAGCAGTACTTC. The rearrangement joins TRBV28 to TRBJ2-7; unclear D gene. The CDR3 spans 14 residues. Trimming left V 5 bases short and J 6 bases short, with 17 bases between. Germline V gives CDR1 MDHEN, CDR2 SYDVKM.

Worth noting for this clonotype: Just one base apart from a much larger clone, this may be a read error. This chain joins TRBV5-1 and TRBJ2-3, with D maybe TRBD2 (6 bases). V lost 4 bases, J lost 6 bases, and 12 bases lay in between. The CDR3 covers 13 residues. The V gene's germline CDR1 is SGHRS and CDR2 YFSETQ. The CDR3 DNA is TGCGCCAGCAGCATGTGGGGGAGGGATACGCAGTATTTT. Its protein is CASSMWGRDTQYF.

Regarding this clonotype: One junction end disagrees with the germline gene, perhaps due to a read error. DNA of the CDR3: TGTGCCAGCAGCTTTCCCGGGACTAGCGGAACCCAAAACATTCGGTACTTC. Protein: CASSFPGTSGTQNIRYF. The chain recombines TRBV11-1 with TRBJ2-4, with 11 bases identical to TRBD2. This CDR3 is 17 amino acids long. Germline CDR1 is SGHAT and CDR2 is FQDESV (reference sequence).

Concerning this clonotype: With a much larger clone just one base away, this may be a read error. This chain joins TRBV4-2 and TRBJ2-3; the D is unclear. The CDR3 extends over 16 amino acids. Germline V gene lookup returns CDR1 LGHNA and CDR2 YNFKEQ. The CDR3 DNA follows: TGTGCCGGCAGCCAAGAGTGGCCCATTGGGACAGATACGCAGTATTTT. This sequence encodes CAGSQEWPIGTDTQYF.

A note on this clonotype: A much larger clone sits a single nucleotide away, making a read error possible. The chain employs TRBV10-2 and TRBJ2-1; TRBD2 agrees at 10 bases. This CDR3 spans 15 amino acids. The germline gives CDR1 WSHSY, CDR2 SAAADI. CDR3 bases: TGCGCCAGCAGTGAGGGACTAGCGGTGACGGATGAGCAGTCCTTC. This gives the protein CASSEGLAVTDEQSF.

The chain has TRBV30 and TRBJ2-1, with D tentatively TRBD1 or TRBD2 (5 bases each). V was clipped by 5 bases and J by 3 bases, with 17 bases between them. CDR1 and CDR2 (germline): GTSNPN, SVGIG (reference sequence). The CDR3 runs 15 residues. The CDR3, as DNA: TGTGCCTGGGGGGGTGGGGCGGTCTACTACAATGAGCAGTTCTTC. The encoded protein is CAWGGGAVYYNEQFF. Full variable domain (missing parts from reference TRBV30 and TRBJ2-1): SQTIHQWPATLVQPVGSPLSLECTVEGTSNPNLYWYRQAAGRGLQLLFYSVGIGQISSEVPQNLSASRPQDRQFILSSKKLLLSDSGFYLCAWGGGAVYYNEQFFGPGTRLTVL.

Many counts were recorded for this clonotype. The J gene is TRBJ2-5, the V gene TRBV6-6; 10 nucleotides line up with TRBD2. The V segment lost 7 bases and the J segment 0 bases; nucleotides outside the gene matches: 5. The germline CDR1 and CDR2 sequences are MNHNY and SVGAGI (reference sequence). The CDR3 totals 15 residues. CDR3 DNA: TGTGCCAGCACTCTGCTAGCGGGAGACCAAGAGACCCAGTACTTC. It translates to CASTLLAGDQETQYF.

A remark on this clonotype: A read error may be the cause here, since a much bigger clone is one base away. The chain joins TRBV29-1 to TRBJ2-1; 8 nucleotides align to TRBD2. J was trimmed by 6 bases and V by 7 bases; bases with no gene match: 11. Germline-derived CDR1 and CDR2 are SQVTM and ANQGSEA. The CDR3 loop spans 14 amino acids. CDR3 nucleotide sequence: TGCAGCGATAGCGGGGCAAACGGGACCAATGAGCAGTTCTTC. Translated: CSDSGANGTNEQFF.